Sequencing of this T cell receptor beta chain was carried out in a study of shared clonotypes between healthy human individuals. As for the study in general: Donors were a couple of women and a few men aged 18 to 49. Study-wide findings and caveats: Across a handful of donors, naive CD4 shared 5% to 6%, naive CD8 over 3%, memory CD4 roughly 2.4%, memory CD8 around 0.42%.

Evenly divided among several immunoSEQ plates was the genomic DNA of each subset. Generated by immunoSEQ multiplex PCR, the TCRdb table keeps only in-frame clones and is missing some. Among nearly 750,000 clones listed, 72% were seen once. The sample holds a few counts of this clone. What it binds is not known. V gave up 4 bases and J gave up 2 bases; unmatched junction bases: 5. The CDR3 has 15 amino acids. Germline V gives CDR1 SGHDN, CDR2 FVKESK. The material sequenced was memory CD4+ T cells sorted from blood. Sample subset: CD45RA-negative fraction. The origin of this receptor is a woman in her 30s in good health. V gene TRBV14 combines with J gene TRBJ2-1; 7 nucleotides match TRBD1. The CDR3 spells CASSRPGTAYNEQFF. As DNA, the CDR3 is TGTGCCAGCAGCCGCCCCGGGACAGCCTACAATGAGCAGTTCTTC.